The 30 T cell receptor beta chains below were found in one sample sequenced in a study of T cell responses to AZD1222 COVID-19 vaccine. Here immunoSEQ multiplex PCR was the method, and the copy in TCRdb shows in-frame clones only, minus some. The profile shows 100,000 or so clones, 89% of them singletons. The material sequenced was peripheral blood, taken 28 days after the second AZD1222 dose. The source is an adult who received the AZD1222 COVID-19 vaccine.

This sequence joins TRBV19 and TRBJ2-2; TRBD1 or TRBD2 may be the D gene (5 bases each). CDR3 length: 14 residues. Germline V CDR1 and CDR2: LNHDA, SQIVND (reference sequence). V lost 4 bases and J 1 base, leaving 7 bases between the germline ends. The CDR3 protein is CASSRGWNTGELFF. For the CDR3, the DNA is TGTGCCAGTAGTAGGGGGTGGAACACCGGGGAGCTGTTTTTT.

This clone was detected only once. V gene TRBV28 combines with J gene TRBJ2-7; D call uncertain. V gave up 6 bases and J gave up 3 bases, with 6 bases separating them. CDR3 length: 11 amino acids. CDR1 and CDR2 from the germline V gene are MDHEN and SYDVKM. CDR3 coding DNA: TGTGCCAGCAGAACCCTCTACGAGCAGTACTTC. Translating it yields CASRTLYEQYF.

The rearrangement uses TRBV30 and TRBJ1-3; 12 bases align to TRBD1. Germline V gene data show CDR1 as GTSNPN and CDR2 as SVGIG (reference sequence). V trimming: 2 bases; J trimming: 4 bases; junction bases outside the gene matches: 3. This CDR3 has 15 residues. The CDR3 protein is CAWSKGTGGGNTIYF. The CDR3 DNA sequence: TGTGCCTGGAGTAAGGGGACAGGGGGCGGAAACACCATATATTTT.

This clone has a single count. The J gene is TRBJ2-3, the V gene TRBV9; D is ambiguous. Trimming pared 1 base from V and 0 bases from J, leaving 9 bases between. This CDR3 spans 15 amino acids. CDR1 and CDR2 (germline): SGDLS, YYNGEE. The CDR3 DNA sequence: TGTGCCAGCAGCGTATCACCTTCTAGCACAGATACGCAGTATTTT. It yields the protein CASSVSPSSTDTQYF.

The CDR3 region is CASSVQGWDEQFF. The CDR3 nucleotides read TGTGCCAGCAGTGTCCAGGGCTGGGATGAGCAGTTCTTC. V and J are TRBV2 and TRBJ2-1; D may be TRBD1 (5 bases). From germline, CDR1 is SNHLY and CDR2 FYNNEI. There are 13 residues in the CDR3. V gave up 4 bases and J gave up 8 bases, with 12 bases separating them.

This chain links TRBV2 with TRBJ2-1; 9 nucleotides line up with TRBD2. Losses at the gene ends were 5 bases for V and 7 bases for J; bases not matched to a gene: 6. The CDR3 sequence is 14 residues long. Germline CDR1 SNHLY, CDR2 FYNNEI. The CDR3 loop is CASSSGTSSNEQFF. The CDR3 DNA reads TGTGCCAGCAGTTCCGGGACTAGCTCTAATGAGCAGTTCTTC. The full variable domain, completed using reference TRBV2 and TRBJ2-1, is EPEVTQTPSHQVTQMGQEVILRCVPISNHLYFYWYRQILGQKVEFLVSFYNNEISEKSEIFDDQFSVERPDGSNFTLKIRSTKLEDSAMYFCASSSGTSSNEQFFGPGTRLTVL.

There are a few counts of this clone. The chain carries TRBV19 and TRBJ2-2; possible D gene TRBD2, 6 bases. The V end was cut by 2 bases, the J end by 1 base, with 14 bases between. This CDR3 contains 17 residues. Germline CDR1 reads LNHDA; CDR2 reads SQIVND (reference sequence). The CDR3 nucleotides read TGTGCCAGTAGTATATGGGGGAGGAGCAGGAACACCGGGGAGCTGTTTTTT. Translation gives CASSIWGRSRNTGELFF.

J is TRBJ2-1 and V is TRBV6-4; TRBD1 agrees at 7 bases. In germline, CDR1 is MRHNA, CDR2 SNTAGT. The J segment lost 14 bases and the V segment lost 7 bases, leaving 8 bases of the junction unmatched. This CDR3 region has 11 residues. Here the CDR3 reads CASISTGFEFF. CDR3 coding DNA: TGTGCCAGCATCTCGACAGGGTTTGAGTTCTTC.

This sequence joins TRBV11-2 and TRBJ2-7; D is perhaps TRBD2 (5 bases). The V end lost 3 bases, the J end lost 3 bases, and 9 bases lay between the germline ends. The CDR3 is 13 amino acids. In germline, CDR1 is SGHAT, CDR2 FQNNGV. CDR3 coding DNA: TGTGCCAGCAGCTTGATGACTATCTACGAGCAGTACTTC. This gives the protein CASSLMTIYEQYF.

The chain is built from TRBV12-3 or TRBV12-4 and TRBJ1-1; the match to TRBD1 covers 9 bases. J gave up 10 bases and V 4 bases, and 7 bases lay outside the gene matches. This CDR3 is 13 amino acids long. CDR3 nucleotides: TGTGCCAGCAGTTCTAACAGGGGGCGGGGAGCTTTCTTT. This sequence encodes CASSSNRGRGAFF.

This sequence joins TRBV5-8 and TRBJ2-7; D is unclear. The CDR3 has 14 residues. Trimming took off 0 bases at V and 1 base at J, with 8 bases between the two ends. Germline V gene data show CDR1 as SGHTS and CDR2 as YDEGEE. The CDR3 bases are TGTGCCAGCAGCTTGGCCGGGTATTCCTACGAGCAGTACTTC. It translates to CASSLAGYSYEQYF. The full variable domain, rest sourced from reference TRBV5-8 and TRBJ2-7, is EAGVTQSPTHLIKTRGQQATLRCSPISGHTSVYWYQQALGLGLQFLLWYDEGEERNRGNFPPRFSGRQFPNYSSELNVNALELEDSALYLCASSLAGYSYEQYFGPGTRLTVT.

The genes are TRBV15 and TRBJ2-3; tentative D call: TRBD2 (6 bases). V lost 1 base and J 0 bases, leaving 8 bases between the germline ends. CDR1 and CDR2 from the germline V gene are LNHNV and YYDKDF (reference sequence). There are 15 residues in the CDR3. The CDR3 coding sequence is TGTGCCACCAGCAGAGGGGGGGTGAGCACAGATACGCAGTATTTT. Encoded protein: CATSRGGVSTDTQYF.

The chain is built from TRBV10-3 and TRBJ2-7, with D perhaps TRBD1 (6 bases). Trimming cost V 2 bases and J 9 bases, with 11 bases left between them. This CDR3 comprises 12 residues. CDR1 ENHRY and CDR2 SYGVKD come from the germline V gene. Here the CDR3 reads CAISELRGAQYF. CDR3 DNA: TGTGCCATCAGTGAGCTCAGGGGTGCGCAGTACTTC.

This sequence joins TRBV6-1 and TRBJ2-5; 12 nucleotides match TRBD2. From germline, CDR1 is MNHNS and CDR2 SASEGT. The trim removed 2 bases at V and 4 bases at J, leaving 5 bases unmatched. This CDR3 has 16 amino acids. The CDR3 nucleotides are TGTGCCAGCAGTGAAAGGAGGGGACTAGCGGGAGAGACCCAGTACTTC. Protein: CASSERRGLAGETQYF.

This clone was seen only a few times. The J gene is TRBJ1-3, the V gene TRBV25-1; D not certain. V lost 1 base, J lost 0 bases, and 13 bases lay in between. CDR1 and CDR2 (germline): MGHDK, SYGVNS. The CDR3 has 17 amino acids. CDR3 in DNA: TGTGCCAGCAGTGAATCATTAGGGCAGAGCTCTGGAAACACCATATATTTT. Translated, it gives CASSESLGQSSGNTIYF. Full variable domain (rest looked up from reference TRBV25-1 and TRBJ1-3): EADIYQTPRYLVIGTGKKITLECSQTMGHDKMYWYQQDPGMELHLIHYSYGVNSTEKGDLSSESTVSRIRTEHFPLTLESARPSHTSQYLCASSESLGQSSGNTIYFGEGSWLTVV.

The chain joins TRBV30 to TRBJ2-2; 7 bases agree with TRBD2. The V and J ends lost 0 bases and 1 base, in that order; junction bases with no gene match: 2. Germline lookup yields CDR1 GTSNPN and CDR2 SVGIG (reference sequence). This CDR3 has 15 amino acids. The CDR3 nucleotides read TGTGCCTGGAGTGTGGGCGGGAGGAACACCGGGGAGCTGTTTTTT. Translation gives CAWSVGGRNTGELFF.

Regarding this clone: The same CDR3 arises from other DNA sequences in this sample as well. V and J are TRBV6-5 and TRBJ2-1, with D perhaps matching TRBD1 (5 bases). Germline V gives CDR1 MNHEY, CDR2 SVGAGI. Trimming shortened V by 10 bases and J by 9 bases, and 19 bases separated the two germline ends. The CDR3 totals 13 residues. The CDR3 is CATGSGRAGEQFF. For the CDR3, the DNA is TGTGCCACAGGGTCGGGCAGGGCTGGTGAGCAGTTCTTC.

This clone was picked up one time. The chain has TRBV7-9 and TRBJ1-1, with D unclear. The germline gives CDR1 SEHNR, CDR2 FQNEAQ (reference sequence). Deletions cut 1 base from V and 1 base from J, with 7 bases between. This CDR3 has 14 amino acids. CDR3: CASSLDSPNTEAFF. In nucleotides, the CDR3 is TGTGCCAGCAGCTTAGACAGCCCGAACACTGAAGCTTTCTTT.

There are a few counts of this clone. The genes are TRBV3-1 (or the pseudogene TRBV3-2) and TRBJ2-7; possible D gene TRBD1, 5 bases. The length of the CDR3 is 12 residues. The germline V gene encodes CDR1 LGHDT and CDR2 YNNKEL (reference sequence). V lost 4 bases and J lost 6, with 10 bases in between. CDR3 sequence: CASSRTRTEQYF. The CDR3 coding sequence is TGTGCCAGCAGCCGGACACGGACCGAGCAGTACTTC.

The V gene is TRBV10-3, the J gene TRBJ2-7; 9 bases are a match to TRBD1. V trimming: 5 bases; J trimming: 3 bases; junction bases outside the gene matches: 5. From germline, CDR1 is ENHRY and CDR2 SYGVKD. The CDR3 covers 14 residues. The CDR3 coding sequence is TGTGCCATCAGTCCGGGACAGGGTATCTACGAGCAGTACTTC. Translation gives CAISPGQGIYEQYF.

In DNA form, the CDR3 reads TGTGCCAGCAGTTCGAAGGCCAGGGGGTATCAGCCCCAGCATTTT. Translation gives CASSSKARGYQPQHF. The rearrangement uses TRBV28 and TRBJ1-5; 7 bases align to TRBD1. Germline V gives CDR1 MDHEN, CDR2 SYDVKM. V gave up 4 bases and J gave up 5 bases; unmatched junction bases: 8. The CDR3 is 15 residues long.

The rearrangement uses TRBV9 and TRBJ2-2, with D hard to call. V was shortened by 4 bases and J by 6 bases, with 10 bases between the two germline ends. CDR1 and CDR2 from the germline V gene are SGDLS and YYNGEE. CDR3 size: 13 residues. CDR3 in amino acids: CASSPPPAGELFF. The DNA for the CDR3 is TGTGCCAGCAGCCCCCCCCCAGCCGGGGAGCTGTTTTTT.

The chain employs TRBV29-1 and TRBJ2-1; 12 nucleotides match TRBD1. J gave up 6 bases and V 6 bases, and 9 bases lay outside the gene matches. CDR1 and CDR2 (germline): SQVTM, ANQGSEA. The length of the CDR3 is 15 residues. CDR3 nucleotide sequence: TGCAGCGTCCCCGAGGGACAGGGGGCGGGCAATGAGCAGTTCTTC. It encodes CSVPEGQGAGNEQFF.

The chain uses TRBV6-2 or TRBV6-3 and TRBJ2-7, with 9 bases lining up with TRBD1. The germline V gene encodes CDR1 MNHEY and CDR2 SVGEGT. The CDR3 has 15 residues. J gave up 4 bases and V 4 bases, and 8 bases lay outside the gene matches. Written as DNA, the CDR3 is TGTGCCAGCAGTTCCCCCGGGACAGGGCAATACGAGCAGTACTTC. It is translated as CASSSPGTGQYEQYF.

The CDR3 DNA reads as TGTGCCAGCAGTGACCCCCAAGGGGCCCCCCAAAACATTCAGTACTTC. Amino acids: CASSDPQGAPQNIQYF. The chain links TRBV6-1 to TRBJ2-4; D is possibly TRBD1 (5 bases). The CDR3 covers 16 residues. V was trimmed by 3 bases and J by 5 bases, leaving 17 bases between them. CDR1 MNHNS and CDR2 SASEGT come from the germline V gene.

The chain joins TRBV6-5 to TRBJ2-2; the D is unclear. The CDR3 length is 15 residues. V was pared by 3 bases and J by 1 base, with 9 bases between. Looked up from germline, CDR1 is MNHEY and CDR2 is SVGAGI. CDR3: CASSYLSLNTGELFF. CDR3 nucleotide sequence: TGTGCCAGCAGTTATTTGTCGCTGAACACCGGGGAGCTGTTTTTT.

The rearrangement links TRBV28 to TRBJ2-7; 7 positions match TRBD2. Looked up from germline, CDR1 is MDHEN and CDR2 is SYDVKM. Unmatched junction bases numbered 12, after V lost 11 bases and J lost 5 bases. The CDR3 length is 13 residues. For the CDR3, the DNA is TGTGCCGCCCCAGGGTCGGGAGGAGACGAGCAGTACTTC. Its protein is CAAPGSGGDEQYF.

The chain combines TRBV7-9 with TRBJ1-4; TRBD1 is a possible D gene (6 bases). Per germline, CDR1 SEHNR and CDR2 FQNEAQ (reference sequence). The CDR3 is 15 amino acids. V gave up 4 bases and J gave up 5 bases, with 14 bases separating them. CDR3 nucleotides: TGTGCCAGCAGCTGGGGCGCAGGGGACAATGAAAAACTGTTTTTT. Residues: CASSWGAGDNEKLFF.

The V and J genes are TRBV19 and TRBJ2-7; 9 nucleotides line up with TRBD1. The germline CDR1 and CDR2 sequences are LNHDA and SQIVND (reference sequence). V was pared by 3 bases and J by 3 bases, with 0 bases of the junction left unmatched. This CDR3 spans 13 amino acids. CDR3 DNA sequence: TGTGCCAGTAGTATGGGACAGGGCTACGAGCAGTACTTC. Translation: CASSMGQGYEQYF.

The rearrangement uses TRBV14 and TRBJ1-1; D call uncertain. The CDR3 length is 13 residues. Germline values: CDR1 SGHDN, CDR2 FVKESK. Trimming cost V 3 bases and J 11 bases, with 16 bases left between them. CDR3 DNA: TGTGCCAGCAGCCAGGGCACCCCTGAGGTGGCTTTCTTT. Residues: CASSQGTPEVAFF.